This T cell receptor beta chain is from a study of blood T cell repertoires in COVID-19. Study overall: Acute and convalescent COVID-19 specimens originated in the United States, Italy and Spain. In each case, the material was cDNA or gDNA derived from T cells, B-cell-depleted T cells, or PBMCs.

The CDR3 extends over 17 amino acids. The V end was cut by 5 bases, the J end by 4 bases, with 23 bases between. Germline V lookup: CDR1 MNHNY, CDR2 SVGAGI (reference sequence). Only a few counts were recorded for this clone. Patients at the Seattle site were enrolled during active infection and followed longitudinally. Clones were read by immunoSEQ multiplex PCR, and TCRdb kept only the in-frame ones, dropping some. The sample records 300,000 to 400,000 clones, more than 70% being singletons. The sequence came from a woman aged 55-70 years with COVID-19, enrolled during active disease. The chain is built from TRBV6-6 and TRBJ1-1; D might be TRBD1 (5 bases). Source material: peripheral blood. This chain's CDR3 is CASSQWPPGDGGTEAFF. The DNA of the CDR3 is TGTGCCAGCAGTCAGTGGCCCCCGGGTGACGGGGGCACTGAAGCTTTCTTT.